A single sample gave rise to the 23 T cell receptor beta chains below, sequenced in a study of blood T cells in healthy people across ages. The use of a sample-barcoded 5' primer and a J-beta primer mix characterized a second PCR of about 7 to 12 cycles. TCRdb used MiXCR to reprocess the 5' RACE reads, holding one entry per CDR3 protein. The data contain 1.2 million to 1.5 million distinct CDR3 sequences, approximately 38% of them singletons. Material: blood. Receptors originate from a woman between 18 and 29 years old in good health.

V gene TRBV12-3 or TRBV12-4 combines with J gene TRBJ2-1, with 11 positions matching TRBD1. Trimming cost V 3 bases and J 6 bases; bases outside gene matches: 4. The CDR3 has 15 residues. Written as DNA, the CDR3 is TGTGCCAGCAGTTTTTACGGGACAGGGGGCAATGAGCAGTTCTTC. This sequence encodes CASSFYGTGGNEQFF.

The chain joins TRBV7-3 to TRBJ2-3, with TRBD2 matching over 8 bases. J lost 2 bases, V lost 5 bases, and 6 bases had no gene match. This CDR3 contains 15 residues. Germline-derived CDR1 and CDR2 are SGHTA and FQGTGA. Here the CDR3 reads CASSRGGNPTDTQYF. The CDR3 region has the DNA TGTGCCAGCAGCCGGGGGGGGAACCCCACAGATACGCAGTATTTT.

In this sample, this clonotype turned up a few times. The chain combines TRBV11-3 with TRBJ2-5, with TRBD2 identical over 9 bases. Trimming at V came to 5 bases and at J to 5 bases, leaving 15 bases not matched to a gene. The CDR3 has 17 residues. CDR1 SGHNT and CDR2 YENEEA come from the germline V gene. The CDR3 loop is CASSPTRISGGGETQYF. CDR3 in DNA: TGTGCCAGCAGCCCCACGCGCATTAGCGGGGGTGGGGAGACCCAGTACTTC.

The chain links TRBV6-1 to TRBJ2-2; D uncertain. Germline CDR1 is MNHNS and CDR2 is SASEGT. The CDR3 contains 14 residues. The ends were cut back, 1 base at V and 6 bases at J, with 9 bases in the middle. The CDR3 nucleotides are TGTGCCAGCAGTGAAGTTCCTTCATCCGGGGAGCTGTTTTTT. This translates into CASSEVPSSGELFF.

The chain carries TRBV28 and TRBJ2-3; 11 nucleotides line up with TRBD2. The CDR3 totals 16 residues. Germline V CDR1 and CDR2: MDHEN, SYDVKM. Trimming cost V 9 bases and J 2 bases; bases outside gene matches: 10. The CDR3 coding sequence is TGTGCCAGTTTAGGGCTAGCGGGGGGTATCACAGATACGCAGTATTTT. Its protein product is CASLGLAGGITDTQYF.

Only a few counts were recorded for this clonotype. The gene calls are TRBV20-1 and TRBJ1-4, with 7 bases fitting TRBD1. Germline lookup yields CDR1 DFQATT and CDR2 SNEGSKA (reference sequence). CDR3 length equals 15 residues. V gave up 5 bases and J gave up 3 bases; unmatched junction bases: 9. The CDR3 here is CSAADTGAANEKLFF. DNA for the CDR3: TGCAGTGCTGCGGATACAGGGGCGGCTAATGAAAAACTGTTTTTT.

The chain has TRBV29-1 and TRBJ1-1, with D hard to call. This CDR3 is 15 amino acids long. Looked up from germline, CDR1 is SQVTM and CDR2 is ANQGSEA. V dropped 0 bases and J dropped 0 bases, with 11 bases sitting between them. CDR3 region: CSVEDRDGLNTEAFF. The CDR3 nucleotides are TGCAGCGTTGAAGACCGAGACGGTCTGAACACTGAAGCTTTCTTT. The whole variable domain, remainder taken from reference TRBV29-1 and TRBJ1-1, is SAVISQKPSRDICQRGTSLTIQCQVDSQVTMMFWYRQQPGQSLTLIATANQGSEATYESGFVIDKFPISRPNLTFSTLTVSNMSPEDSSIYLCSVEDRDGLNTEAFFGQGTRLTVV.

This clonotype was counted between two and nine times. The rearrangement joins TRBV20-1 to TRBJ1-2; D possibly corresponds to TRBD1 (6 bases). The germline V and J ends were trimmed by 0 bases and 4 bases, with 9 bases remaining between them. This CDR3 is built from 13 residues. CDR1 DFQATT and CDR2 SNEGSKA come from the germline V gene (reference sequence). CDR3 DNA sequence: TGCAGTGCTAGAGATCCGGGGGCCTATGGCTACACCTTC. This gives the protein CSARDPGAYGYTF.

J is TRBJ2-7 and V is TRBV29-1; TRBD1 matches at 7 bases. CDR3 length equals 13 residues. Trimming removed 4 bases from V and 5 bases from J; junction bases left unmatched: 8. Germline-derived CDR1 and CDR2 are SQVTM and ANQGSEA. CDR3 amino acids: CSVAQTGSHEQYF. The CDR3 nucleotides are TGCAGCGTTGCACAGACAGGGTCCCACGAGCAGTACTTC.

CDR3 loop: CASSPGTGVGSPLHF. Here the CDR3 DNA reads TGTGCCAGCTCACCTGGGACAGGGGTTGGTTCACCCCTCCACTTT. The rearrangement uses TRBV18 and TRBJ1-6, with TRBD1 matching 10 bases. Germline assignment: CDR1 KGHSH and CDR2 LQKENI. The ends lost 3 bases at V and 9 bases at J; junction bases unmatched: 5. This CDR3 has 15 residues.

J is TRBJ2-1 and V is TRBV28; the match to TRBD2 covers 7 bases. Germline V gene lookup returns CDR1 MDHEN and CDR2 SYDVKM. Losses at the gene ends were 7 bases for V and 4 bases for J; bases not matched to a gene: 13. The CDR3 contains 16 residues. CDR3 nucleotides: TGTGCCAGCACCAGCGGGGCGGGAGTGTCGTACAATGAGCAGTTCTTC. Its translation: CASTSGAGVSYNEQFF.

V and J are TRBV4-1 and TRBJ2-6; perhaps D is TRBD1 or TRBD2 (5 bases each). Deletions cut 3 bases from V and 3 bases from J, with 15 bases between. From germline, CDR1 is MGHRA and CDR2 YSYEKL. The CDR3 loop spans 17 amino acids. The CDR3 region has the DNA TGCGCCAGCAGCCAGCAACTGGGGGATGGTGGGGCCAACGTCCTGACTTTC. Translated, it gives CASSQQLGDGGANVLTF.

CDR3 sequence: CASSLGVGRGTGELFF. In DNA form, the CDR3 reads TGTGCCAGCAGCTTAGGAGTCGGCAGGGGAACCGGGGAGCTGTTTTTT. V usage is TRBV11-2 and J usage is TRBJ2-2; D perhaps matches TRBD1 (6 bases). The germline V gene encodes CDR1 SGHAT and CDR2 FQNNGV. The CDR3 length is 16 residues. Trimming took 1 base from V and 5 from J, leaving 14 bases between them.

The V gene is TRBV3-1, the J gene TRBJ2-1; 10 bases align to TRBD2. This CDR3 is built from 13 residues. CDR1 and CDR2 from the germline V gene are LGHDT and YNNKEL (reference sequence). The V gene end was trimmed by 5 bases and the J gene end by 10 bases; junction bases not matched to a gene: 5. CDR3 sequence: CASSGPTSGEQFF. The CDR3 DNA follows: TGTGCCAGCAGCGGACCGACTAGCGGGGAGCAGTTCTTC.

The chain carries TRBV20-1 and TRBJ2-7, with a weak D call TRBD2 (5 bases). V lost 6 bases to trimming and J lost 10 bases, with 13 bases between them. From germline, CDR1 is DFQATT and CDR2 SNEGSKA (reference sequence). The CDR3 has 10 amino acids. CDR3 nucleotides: TGCAGTGCGCTAGCCCTCGGCCAGTACTTC. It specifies CSALALGQYF.

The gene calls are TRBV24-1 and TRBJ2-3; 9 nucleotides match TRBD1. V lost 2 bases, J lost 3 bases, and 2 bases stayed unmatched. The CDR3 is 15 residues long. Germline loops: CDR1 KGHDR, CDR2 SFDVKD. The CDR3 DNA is TGTGCCACCAGTGATTGGGGACAGGGAACAGATACGCAGTATTTT. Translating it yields CATSDWGQGTDTQYF.

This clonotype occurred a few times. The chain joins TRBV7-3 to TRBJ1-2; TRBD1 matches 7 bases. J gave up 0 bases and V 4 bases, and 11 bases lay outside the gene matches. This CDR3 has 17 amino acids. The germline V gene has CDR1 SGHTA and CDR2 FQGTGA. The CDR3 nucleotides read TGTGCCAGCAGCTGTGACCTCGGGACAGACCCTAACTATGGCTACACCTTC. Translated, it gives CASSCDLGTDPNYGYTF.

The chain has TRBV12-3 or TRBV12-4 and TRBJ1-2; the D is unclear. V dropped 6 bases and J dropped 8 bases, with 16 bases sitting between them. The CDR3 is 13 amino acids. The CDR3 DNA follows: TGTGCCAGCAGCCCTGGTAGTAAACTCGGCTACACCTTC. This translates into CASSPGSKLGYTF.

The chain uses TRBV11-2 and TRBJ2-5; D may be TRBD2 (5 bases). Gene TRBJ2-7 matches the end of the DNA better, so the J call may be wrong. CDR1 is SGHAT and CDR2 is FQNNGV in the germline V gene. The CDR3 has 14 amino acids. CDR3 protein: CASSLRGSEYEQYF. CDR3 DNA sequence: TGTGCCAGCAGCTTACGAGGGAGCGAATACGAGCAGTACTTC.

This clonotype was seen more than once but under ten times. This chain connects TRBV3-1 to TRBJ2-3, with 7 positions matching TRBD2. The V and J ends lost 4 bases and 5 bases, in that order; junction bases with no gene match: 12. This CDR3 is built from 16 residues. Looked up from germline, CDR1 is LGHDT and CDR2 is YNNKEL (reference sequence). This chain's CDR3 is CASSRGEGGPIDTQYF. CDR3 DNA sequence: TGTGCCAGCAGCCGGGGGGAGGGAGGGCCAATAGATACGCAGTATTTT.

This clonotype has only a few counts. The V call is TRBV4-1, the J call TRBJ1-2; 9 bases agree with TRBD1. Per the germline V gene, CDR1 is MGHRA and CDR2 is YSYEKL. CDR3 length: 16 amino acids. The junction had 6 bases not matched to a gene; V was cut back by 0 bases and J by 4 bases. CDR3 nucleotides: TGCGCCAGCAGCCAAGATACAGGGACAGGGAGCTATGGCTACACCTTC. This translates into CASSQDTGTGSYGYTF.

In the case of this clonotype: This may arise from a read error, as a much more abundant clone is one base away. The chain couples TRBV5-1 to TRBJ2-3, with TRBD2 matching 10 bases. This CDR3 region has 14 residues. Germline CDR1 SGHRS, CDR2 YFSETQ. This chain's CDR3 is CANSFSGGKDTQYF. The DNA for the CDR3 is TGCGCCAACAGCTTTAGCGGGGGGAAAGATACGCAGTATTTT.

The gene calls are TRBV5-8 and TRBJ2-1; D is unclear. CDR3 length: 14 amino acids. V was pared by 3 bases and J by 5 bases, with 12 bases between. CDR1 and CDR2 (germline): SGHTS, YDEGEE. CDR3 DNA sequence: TGTGCCAGCAGCTCTAGAGAGTCGGACAATGAGCAGTTCTTC. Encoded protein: CASSSRESDNEQFF.